Listed here are 15 T cell receptor beta chains from one sample, sequenced in a study of human T cells and chemical hapten exposure (dated by TCRdb to about 2021). Read against the paper, the sample's time point label means: patch test 3, about 24 weeks after DPC sensitization. This specimen's treatment or condition label, per the study, means: therapeutic diphenylcyclopropenone sensitization with weekly scalp DPC. Libraries were made using RACE. Sequencing was carried out with a NextSeq 500. TCRdb redid the processing of the public reads, applying fastp at Q25 and MiXCR, and retained in-frame beta chains. Each entry is one CDR3 protein sequence, shown with its most common DNA and genes. This sample gives approximately 90,000 distinct CDR3 sequences in total; 25% to 35% of them show up just once. The top ten clonotypes cover about 9.4% of the sample. Sequencing used whole blood, obtained in connection with sensitization to the hapten diphenylcyclopropenone (DPC). Receptor source: a man aged 35 to 55 with alopecia areata. Some clones in this sample may be carry-over from other donors' samples.

This chain connects TRBV9 to TRBJ2-3; tentative D call: TRBD2 (5 bases). Trimming took off 4 bases at V and 5 bases at J, with 17 bases between the two ends. The CDR3 has 15 residues. Germline assignment: CDR1 SGDLS and CDR2 YYNGEE. In DNA form, the CDR3 reads TGTGCCAGCAGCCGCGAAACGGGAAGGGAAGATACGCAGTATTTT. As protein: CASSRETGREDTQYF.

The chain couples TRBV20-1 to TRBJ1-5; possibly TRBD1 for D (5 bases). The germline CDR1 and CDR2 sequences are DFQATT and SNEGSKA (reference sequence). CDR3 length: 15 residues. The V gene lost 1 base and the J gene lost 0 bases, with 10 bases spanning the gap. DNA of the CDR3: TGCAGTGCTAGAGGGGACTCGTCTAGCAATCAGCCCCAGCATTTT. Its translation is CSARGDSSSNQPQHF.

This clonotype was found once. V and J are TRBV20-1 and TRBJ2-7; no definite D call. This CDR3 is 10 amino acids long. The germline CDR1 and CDR2 sequences are DFQATT and SNEGSKA (reference sequence). The germline V and J ends were trimmed by 2 bases and 7 bases, with 6 bases remaining between them. The CDR3: CSARYGEQYF. The CDR3 DNA reads TGCAGTGCTAGATACGGGGAGCAGTACTTC.

This clonotype appeared a few times. The chain is built from TRBV25-1 and TRBJ2-7; 12 nucleotides agree with TRBD2. Germline CDR1 reads MGHDK; CDR2 reads SYGVNS. CDR3 size: 14 residues. Losses at the gene ends were 7 bases for V and 1 base for J; bases not matched to a gene: 2. The chain's CDR3 is CASIGTSGSYEQYF. Here the CDR3 DNA reads TGTGCCAGCATTGGGACTAGCGGGTCCTACGAGCAGTACTTC.

This clonotype has more than one count but fewer than ten. The chain combines TRBV18 with TRBJ1-1; 10 nucleotides match TRBD1. This CDR3 spans 14 amino acids. J lost 6 bases, V lost 1 base, and 2 bases had no gene match. Germline CDR1 reads KGHSH; CDR2 reads LQKENI. In nucleotides, the CDR3 is TGTGCCAGCTCACCACAAGGGACAGGGGCTGAAGCTTTCTTT. Its translation is CASSPQGTGAEAFF.

The V call is TRBV12-3 or TRBV12-4, the J call TRBJ2-2, with D tentatively TRBD1 (5 bases). The CDR3 runs to 15 residues. V was shortened by 6 bases and J by 0 bases, with 11 bases between the two germline ends. CDR3 region: CASSPRTSNTGELFF. In DNA form, the CDR3 reads TGTGCCAGCAGCCCTCGGACATCGAACACCGGGGAGCTGTTTTTT.

The genes are TRBV7-3 and TRBJ2-3, with 11 positions matching TRBD2. Germline lookup yields CDR1 SGHTA and CDR2 FQGTGA. This CDR3 is 18 amino acids long. V gave up 2 bases and J gave up 5 bases; unmatched junction bases: 12. Written as DNA, the CDR3 is TGTGCCAGCAGCTTAGTCGGGGGTAGCGGGAGGGCCGGAGATACGCAGTATTTT. Translating gives CASSLVGGSGRAGDTQYF.

This chain connects TRBV27 to TRBJ2-1, with 8 bases that match TRBD2. The CDR3 loop spans 15 amino acids. CDR1 and CDR2 (germline): MNHEY, SMNVEV (reference sequence). After removal of 5 bases from V and 7 bases from J, the junction contained 10 bases not matched to a gene. This CDR3 is CASSIPGLGINEQFF. CDR3 nucleotides: TGTGCCAGCAGTATCCCGGGACTAGGAATTAATGAGCAGTTCTTC.

This clonotype was recorded a few times. This chain connects TRBV6-6 to TRBJ2-2, with 10 bases fitting TRBD1. In germline, CDR1 is MNHNY, CDR2 SVGAGI (reference sequence). J gave up 3 bases and V 6 bases, and 10 bases lay outside the gene matches. There are 17 residues in the CDR3. Here the CDR3 reads CASRGGTGTGDTGELFF. In DNA, the CDR3 is TGTGCCAGCAGGGGAGGCACCGGGACAGGGGACACCGGGGAGCTGTTTTTT.

This clonotype was detected only a few times. The V gene is TRBV12-3 or TRBV12-4, the J gene TRBJ2-7, with a tentative D call TRBD1 (6 bases). Trimming pared 5 bases from V and 1 base from J, leaving 9 bases between. The CDR3 has 13 residues. The CDR3 region has the DNA TGTGCCAGCAGTCCTACAGGGTCCTACGAGCAGTACTTC. This gives the protein CASSPTGSYEQYF.

This clonotype was counted a single time. The chain combines TRBV28 with TRBJ2-1, with a weak D call TRBD2 (6 bases). In germline, CDR1 is MDHEN, CDR2 SYDVKM. Deletions cut 3 bases from V and 8 bases from J, with 11 bases between. CDR3 length equals 13 residues. CDR3 region: CASSLVGTHEQFF. CDR3 DNA sequence: TGTGCCAGCAGTTTGGTCGGGACTCATGAGCAGTTCTTC.

This chain joins TRBV20-1 and TRBJ2-1; TRBD2 matches 9 bases. Per germline, CDR1 DFQATT and CDR2 SNEGSKA (reference sequence). The ends lost 2 bases at V and 7 bases at J; junction bases unmatched: 12. The CDR3 consists of 16 residues. The CDR3 coding sequence is TGCAGTGCTAGACCTATAGCGGGAGTATTGAGGAATGAGCAGTTCTTC. Protein product: CSARPIAGVLRNEQFF.

There are a few counts of this clonotype. The CDR3 DNA is TGTGCCAGCAGTTGGGTTGAGACTAGCGGGGGTATCACCTACAATGAGCAGTTCTTC. As protein: CASSWVETSGGITYNEQFF. J is TRBJ2-1 and V is TRBV28, with 12 bases that match TRBD2. CDR3 size: 19 residues. V was clipped by 4 bases and J by 2 bases; unmatched bases: 12. Per germline, CDR1 MDHEN and CDR2 SYDVKM. Full variable domain (outside the CDR3, taken from reference TRBV28 and TRBJ2-1): DVKVTQSSRYLVKRTGEKVFLECVQDMDHENMFWYRQDPGLGLRLIYFSYDVKMKEKGDIPEGYSVSREKKERFSLILESASTNQTSMYLCASSWVETSGGITYNEQFFGPGTRLTVL.

The chain has TRBV10-3 and TRBJ2-3; 16 bases match TRBD2. The trim removed 6 bases at V and 5 bases at J, leaving 14 bases unmatched. The CDR3 contains 19 residues. Germline CDR1 is ENHRY and CDR2 is SYGVKD. CDR3 nucleotides: TGTGCCATCAGGCAGGGACTAGCGGGAGGGCCATCACATGAAGATACGCAGTATTTT. Translated, it gives CAIRQGLAGGPSHEDTQYF.

The rearrangement joins TRBV21-1 to TRBJ2-2; TRBD2, the D gene given by the table, was not confirmed from the DNA. TRBV21-1 is an annotated pseudogene. The CDR3 sequence is 16 residues long. The CDR3, as DNA: TGTGCCAGCAGCCCCCCCCCCAGCGGGGACACCGGGGAGCTGTTTTTT. Protein sequence: CASSPPPSGDTGELFF.